This T cell receptor (beta chain) originates from a study of post-analysis software for immune sequencing data. Study outcomes and limitations: Pronounced co-clustering by F measure was evident among identically batched samples. The study found TRBV5-6, TRBV5-1 and TRBV20-1 among about five TRBV segments more frequent in patients than controls.

On this clonotype itself: Its antigen is currently unknown.

Unique molecular identifiers tagged the TCR beta cDNA libraries. The T cell input of about 0.95 to 11 million gave about half a million cDNA molecules. TCRdb fed the PCR reads into MiXCR, producing one record per CDR3 protein. The data hold about 540,000 distinct CDR3 sequences, with approximately 31% observed a single time. From germline, CDR1 is MNHEY and CDR2 SVGAGI. V lost 4 bases to trimming and J lost 8 bases; unmatched junction nucleotides: 11. CDR3 length equals 15 residues. This chain joins TRBV6-5 and TRBJ2-1; 7 bases line up with TRBD2. Sequencing was carried out using blood. The clonotype was recovered from a girl aged 2-17 years with multiple sclerosis. CDR3 amino acids: CASSFSGLGGYEQFF. CDR3 sequence (DNA): TGTGCCAGCAGTTTTTCGGGACTCGGGGGGTATGAGCAGTTCTTC.